This T cell receptor (beta chain) derives from a study of T cell responses to AZD1222 COVID-19 vaccine. The CDR3 contains 10 residues. Per germline, CDR1 LNHDA and CDR2 SQIVND (reference sequence). The V and J ends lost 11 bases and 5 bases respectively, with 9 bases between them. The data were produced by immunoSEQ multiplex PCR, yet TCRdb's version contains in-frame clones alone and is incomplete. The sample includes more than 75,000 clones, 83% of them seen just once. This specimen consisted of peripheral blood, obtained 28 days after the second AZD1222 dose. The chain couples TRBV19 to TRBJ2-5; D gene uncertain. This receptor was obtained from an adult who received the AZD1222 COVID-19 vaccine. The CDR3 DNA is TGTGCCCGTGGGCGGGAGACCCAGTACTTC. Translated: CARGRETQYF.